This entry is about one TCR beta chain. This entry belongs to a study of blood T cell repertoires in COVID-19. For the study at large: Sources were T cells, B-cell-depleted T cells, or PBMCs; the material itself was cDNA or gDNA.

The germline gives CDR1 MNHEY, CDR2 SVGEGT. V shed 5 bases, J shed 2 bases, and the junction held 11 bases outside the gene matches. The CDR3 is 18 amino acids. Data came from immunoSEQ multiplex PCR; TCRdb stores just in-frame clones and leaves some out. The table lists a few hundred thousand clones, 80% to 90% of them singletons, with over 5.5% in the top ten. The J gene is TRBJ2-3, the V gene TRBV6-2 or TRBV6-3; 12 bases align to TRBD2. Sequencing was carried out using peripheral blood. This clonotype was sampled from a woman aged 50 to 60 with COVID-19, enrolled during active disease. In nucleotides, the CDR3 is TGTGCCAGCAGTAATGACATGACTAGCGGGAGCAACACAGATACGCAGTATTTT. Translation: CASSNDMTSGSNTDTQYF.